This TCR beta chain derives from a study of T cells after yellow fever vaccination. Researchers made TCR cDNA using 5'RACE template switching, and this step added a universal primer site and UMIs. Using its own MiXCR run on the 5' RACE reads, TCRdb lists one record per CDR3 protein. The sample has 300,000 to 350,000 distinct CDR3 sequences; under 5% are singletons. Notes on the study in general: The secondary response showed a weaker magnitude and a faster peak, day 5 versus 15. Within FACS-sorted repertoires, abundant clonotypes contaminating from the bulk population could be present. Booster sampling recovered most clones from primary vaccination (96% CD4, over 75% CD8).

The germline V gene has CDR1 MNHNY and CDR2 SVGAGI (reference sequence). V lost 6 bases, J lost 8 bases, and 16 bases lay in between. The CDR3 loop spans 13 amino acids. As for this clonotype: The antigen remains undetermined.

The input for sequencing was PBMCs, taken 5 days after the yellow fever booster vaccination. This receptor was identified in a young man who received the YFV17D yellow fever vaccine. The chain recombines TRBV6-6 with TRBJ1-2; D gene unclear. The CDR3 DNA reads TGTGCCAGCAGCTCCACGGGGTCCCGCGGCTACACCTTC. Translated: CASSSTGSRGYTF.